A single sample gave rise to the 16 T cell receptor beta chains below, sequenced in a study of CD8 T cells in ankylosing spondylitis. Each CDR3 protein gets one entry after TCRdb re-called the 5' RACE reads with MiXCR. Of fewer than 400,000 distinct CDR3 sequences in the sample, under 8.5% were seen once. Their target antigens are unknown. Study-wide points: Ankylosing spondylitis blood appeared to carry a characteristic TCR beta motif of eight or nine highly homologous variants.

Sequenced material: blood, either unsorted or a sorted T cell fraction (not recorded which). The receptors here all came from a male donor with ankylosing spondylitis.

This chain connects TRBV6-1 to TRBJ2-7; D is unresolved. Germline V gene sequence: CDR1 MNHNS, CDR2 SASEGT. CDR3 size: 14 residues. Trimming left V 0 bases short and J 2 bases short, with 8 bases between. CDR3 DNA sequence: TGTGCCAGCAGTGAAGCGGGCTCCACCTACGAGCAGTACTTC. This codes for CASSEAGSTYEQYF.

The chain carries TRBV13 and TRBJ2-1, with D hard to call. CDR3 length equals 15 residues. The V gene lost 4 bases and the J gene lost 3 bases, with 13 bases spanning the gap. Germline CDR1 and CDR2: PRHDT and FYEKMQ (reference sequence). CDR3 bases: TGTGCCAGCAGCTATTTAATTGGGGACTACAATGAGCAGTTCTTC. Protein: CASSYLIGDYNEQFF.

This clonotype was detected a few times. The V gene is TRBV20-1, the J gene TRBJ2-7; 10 bases line up with TRBD2. CDR3 length: 16 amino acids. V shed 0 bases, J shed 4 bases, and the junction held 9 bases outside the gene matches. Germline V gene lookup returns CDR1 DFQATT and CDR2 SNEGSKA (reference sequence). CDR3 region: CSARDQGLASNYEQYF. The CDR3 DNA reads TGCAGTGCTAGAGATCAGGGACTAGCGTCGAATTACGAGCAGTACTTC.

This clonotype was picked up a small number of times. The rearrangement joins TRBV7-2 to TRBJ2-6; possibly TRBD1 for D (5 bases). With 2 bases removed from V and 0 bases from J, the gap between germline ends came to 11 bases. The CDR3 extends over 17 amino acids. Germline V gene sequence: CDR1 SGHTA, CDR2 FQGNSA. CDR3 nucleotides: TGTGCCAGCAGCTTATGGGGCAGGGACTCTGGGGCCAACGTCCTGACTTTC. Residues: CASSLWGRDSGANVLTF.

A few counts support this clonotype. This chain joins TRBV5-1 and TRBJ1-4; the match to TRBD1 covers 7 bases. Losses at the gene ends were 2 bases for V and 4 bases for J; bases not matched to a gene: 5. Germline values: CDR1 SGHRS, CDR2 YFSETQ. The CDR3 consists of 15 residues. The CDR3 region has the DNA TGCGCCAGCAGCTTATCCGGGACAGATAATGAAAAACTGTTTTTT. Its translation: CASSLSGTDNEKLFF.

This clonotype was seen repeatedly, ten times or more. The gene calls are TRBV5-1 and TRBJ2-3; D is tentatively TRBD1 or TRBD2 (5 bases each). Germline V gives CDR1 SGHRS, CDR2 YFSETQ. There are 17 residues in the CDR3. The ends were cut back, 4 bases at V and 2 bases at J, with 20 bases in the middle. CDR3 protein: CASSLGVGIGNTDTQYF. CDR3 bases: TGCGCCAGCAGCCTGGGGGTCGGAATCGGAAACACAGATACGCAGTATTTT.

The chain recombines TRBV7-2 with TRBJ2-3; perhaps D is TRBD1 or TRBD2 (5 bases each). This CDR3 comprises 13 residues. Trimming pared 1 base from V and 10 bases from J, leaving 12 bases between. CDR1 is SGHTA, CDR2 FQGNSA, per germline. The CDR3 nucleotides are TGTGCCAGCAGCTTAGTTCCGGGACGGGCGCAGTATTTT. Translated, it gives CASSLVPGRAQYF.

The rearrangement links TRBV24-1 to TRBJ2-1; TRBD1 might be the D (6 bases). Trimming left V 4 bases short and J 14 bases short, with 17 bases between. In germline, CDR1 is KGHDR, CDR2 SFDVKD. The CDR3 covers 13 residues. The CDR3 region has the DNA TGTGCCACCAGTGAGTTATGGTACAGGGATAAGTTCTTC. Protein sequence: CATSELWYRDKFF.

This clonotype was found a few times. The V and J genes are TRBV5-1 and TRBJ2-3; a possible D gene is TRBD2 (7 bases). Deletions cut 4 bases from V and 3 bases from J, with 18 bases between. The CDR3 extends over 16 amino acids. Germline loops: CDR1 SGHRS, CDR2 YFSETQ. The CDR3 sequence: CASSTDGGGGTDTQYF. CDR3 DNA sequence: TGCGCCAGCAGCACCGACGGCGGGGGCGGGACAGATACGCAGTATTTT.

This sequence joins TRBV19 and TRBJ1-2; D unclear. The germline V gene has CDR1 LNHDA and CDR2 SQIVND (reference sequence). This CDR3 contains 13 residues. V shed 5 bases and J shed 8 bases, with 15 bases lying between them. The CDR3 here is CASSYGPKEGYTF. As DNA, the CDR3 is TGTGCCAGTAGTTACGGGCCCAAGGAGGGCTACACCTTC. The full variable domain, completed using reference TRBV19 and TRBJ1-2, is DGGITQSPKYLFRKEGQNVTLSCEQNLNHDAMYWYRQDPGQGLRLIYYSQIVNDFQKGDIAEGYSVSREKKESFPLTVTSAQKNPTAFYLCASSYGPKEGYTFGSGTRLTVV.

The rearrangement links TRBV11-1 to TRBJ2-3, with TRBD2 matching 11 bases. J lost 0 bases, V lost 1 base, and 9 bases had no gene match. This CDR3 region has 19 residues. In germline, CDR1 is SGHAT, CDR2 FQDESV (reference sequence). Here the CDR3 DNA reads TGTGCCAGCAGCTTAGTCACTAGCGGGAGAAGCACAAGCACAGATACGCAGTATTTT. Encoded protein: CASSLVTSGRSTSTDTQYF.

The chain carries TRBV11-3 and TRBJ2-1; 12 bases line up with TRBD2. Germline V gene lookup returns CDR1 SGHNT and CDR2 YENEEA. After removal of 1 base from V and 7 bases from J, the junction contained 8 bases not matched to a gene. The CDR3 spans 17 residues. The CDR3 sequence is CASSLGLAGVAKNEQFF. CDR3 DNA sequence: TGTGCCAGCAGCTTAGGACTAGCGGGAGTTGCTAAGAATGAGCAGTTCTTC.

The table lists this clonotype with many counts. The germline gene is not matched at one end of the junction; a read error may be the cause. The chain employs TRBV28 and TRBJ2-5; no reliable D call. Per germline, CDR1 MDHEN and CDR2 SYDVKM. This CDR3 is built from 11 residues. The CDR3 DNA follows: TGCGCCAGCAGCTTGTTGGAGACCCAGTACTTC. Translating it yields CASSLLETQYF.

This clonotype was seen a few times. This chain links TRBV5-1 with TRBJ1-6, with 10 positions matching TRBD1. Germline V lookup: CDR1 SGHRS, CDR2 YFSETQ. CDR3 length equals 14 residues. V shed 4 bases, J shed 13 bases, and the junction held 8 bases outside the gene matches. The CDR3 sequence: CASSTRDRGSPLHF. The CDR3 coding sequence is TGCGCCAGCAGCACCCGGGACAGGGGTTCTCCCCTCCACTTT.

V gene TRBV27 combines with J gene TRBJ1-5; 11 bases are a match to TRBD1. V lost 5 bases and J lost 7; bases outside the gene matches: 13. Germline V lookup: CDR1 MNHEY, CDR2 SMNVEV (reference sequence). The CDR3 totals 17 residues. CDR3 region: CASSLYGTGGKRQPQHF. In nucleotides, the CDR3 is TGTGCCAGCAGTCTCTACGGGACAGGGGGAAAAAGACAGCCCCAGCATTTT.

The table lists this clonotype with a few counts. The V gene is TRBV12-3 or TRBV12-4, the J gene TRBJ1-1; tentative D call: TRBD1 (5 bases). Trimming took off 10 bases at V and 1 base at J, with 19 bases between the two ends. The CDR3 consists of 15 residues. The CDR3 DNA is TGTGCCACCCGATCGGTCTGGGGGACGAACACTGAAGCTTTCTTT. It translates to CATRSVWGTNTEAFF.